This T cell receptor (beta chain) was observed in a study of blood T cell repertoires in COVID-19. V lost 1 base, J lost 0 bases, and 16 bases lay in between. Germline values: CDR1 GTSNPN, CDR2 SVGIG (reference sequence). This CDR3 has 17 amino acids. The protocol was immunoSEQ multiplex PCR, while the TCRdb copy is restricted to in-frame clones and leaves out a portion. The table lists about 270,000 clones, 80% to 95% of them singletons. The material sequenced was PBMCs or T cells enriched from blood (not recorded which). This clonotype originated in a middle-aged man who had been exposed to COVID-19. The rearrangement joins TRBV30 to TRBJ2-4; the D gene is possibly TRBD1 (5 bases). The CDR3 DNA follows: TGTGCCTGGAGTGCGGTTAACAGCCAGGGAGCCAAAAACATTCAGTACTTC. Its translation is CAWSAVNSQGAKNIQYF.